The T cell receptor (beta chain) under discussion was sequenced for a study of T cell responses to AZD1222 COVID-19 vaccine. The germline CDR1 and CDR2 sequences are ENHRY and SYGVKD. Deletions cut 7 bases from V and 5 bases from J, with 14 bases between. The CDR3 runs 13 residues. Profiled with immunoSEQ multiplex PCR; TCRdb holds only in-frame clones, not every one. The table records approximately 150,000 clones, about 90% of them present only once. Overall study results and limits: Donor demographics were predominantly white British with a female majority; clonal diversity may be underestimated. After the peak T cell response, and only then, were repertoires sampled. With two AZD1222 doses given, Spike-specific TCR breadth and depth both rose. Only a handful of individuals given AZD1222 were seropositive at baseline.

As to this clone: The antigen is unknown.

The chain couples TRBV10-3 to TRBJ2-5; D may be TRBD1 or TRBD2 (6 bases each). The clonotype originates from an adult in good health. The source material was peripheral blood, sampled on day 0 of MenACWY control vaccination. The CDR3 coding sequence is TGTGCCATCATGGGGGGCGCGGGGGAGACCCAGTACTTC. Its translation is CAIMGGAGETQYF.